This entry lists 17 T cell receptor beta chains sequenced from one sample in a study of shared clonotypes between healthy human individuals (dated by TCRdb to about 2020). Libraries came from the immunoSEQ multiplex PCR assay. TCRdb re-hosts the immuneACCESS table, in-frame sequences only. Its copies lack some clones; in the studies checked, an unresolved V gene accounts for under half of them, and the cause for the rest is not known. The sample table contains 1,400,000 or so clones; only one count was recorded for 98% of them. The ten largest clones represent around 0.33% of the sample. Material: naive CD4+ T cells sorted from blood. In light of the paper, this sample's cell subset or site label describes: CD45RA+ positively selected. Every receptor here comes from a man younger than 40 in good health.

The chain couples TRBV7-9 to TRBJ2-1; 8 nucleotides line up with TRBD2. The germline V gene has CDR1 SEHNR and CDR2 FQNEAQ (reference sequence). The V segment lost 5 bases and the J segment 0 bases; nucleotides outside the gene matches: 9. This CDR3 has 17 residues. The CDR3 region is CASSRGLAESSYNEQFF. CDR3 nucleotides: TGTGCCAGCAGCCGAGGACTAGCCGAGAGCTCCTACAATGAGCAGTTCTTC.

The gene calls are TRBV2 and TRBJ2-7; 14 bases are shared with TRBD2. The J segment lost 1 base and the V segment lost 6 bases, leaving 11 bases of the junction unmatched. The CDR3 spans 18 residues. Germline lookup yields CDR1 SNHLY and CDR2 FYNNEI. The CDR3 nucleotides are TGTGCCAGCAGGACCGGGACTAGCGGGAGCCTGACGTCCTACGAGCAGTACTTC. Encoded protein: CASRTGTSGSLTSYEQYF.

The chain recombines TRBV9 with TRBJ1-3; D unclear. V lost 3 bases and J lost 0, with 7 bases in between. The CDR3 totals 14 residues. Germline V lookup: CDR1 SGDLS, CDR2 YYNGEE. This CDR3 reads CASSARDSGNTIYF. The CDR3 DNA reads TGTGCCAGCAGCGCTAGGGACTCTGGAAACACCATATATTTT.

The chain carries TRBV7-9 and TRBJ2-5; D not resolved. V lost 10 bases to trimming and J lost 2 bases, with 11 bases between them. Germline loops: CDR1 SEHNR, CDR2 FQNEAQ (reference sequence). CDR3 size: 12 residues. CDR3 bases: TGTGCCACTCGGACGCTTCAAGAGACCCAGTACTTC. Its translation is CATRTLQETQYF.

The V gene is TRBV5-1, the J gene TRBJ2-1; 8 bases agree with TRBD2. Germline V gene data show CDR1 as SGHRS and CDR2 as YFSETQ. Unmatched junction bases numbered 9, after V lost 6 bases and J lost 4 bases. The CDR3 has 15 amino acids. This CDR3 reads CASTRGGMVYNEQFF. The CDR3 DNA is TGCGCCAGCACCCGGGGGGGAATGGTTTACAATGAGCAGTTCTTC.

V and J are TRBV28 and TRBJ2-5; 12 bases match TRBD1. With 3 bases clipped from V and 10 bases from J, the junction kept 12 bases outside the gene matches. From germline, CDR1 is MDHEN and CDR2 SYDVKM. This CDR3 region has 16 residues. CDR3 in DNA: TGTGCCAGCAGTTTGTCCGGGACAGGGGGCTGGAAGGACCAGTACTTC. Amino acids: CASSLSGTGGWKDQYF.

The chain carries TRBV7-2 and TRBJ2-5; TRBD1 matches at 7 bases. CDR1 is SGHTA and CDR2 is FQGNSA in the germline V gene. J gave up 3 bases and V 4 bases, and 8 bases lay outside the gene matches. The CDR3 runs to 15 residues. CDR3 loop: CASSSHGDRKETQYF. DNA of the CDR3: TGTGCCAGCAGCTCCCACGGGGACAGAAAAGAGACCCAGTACTTC.

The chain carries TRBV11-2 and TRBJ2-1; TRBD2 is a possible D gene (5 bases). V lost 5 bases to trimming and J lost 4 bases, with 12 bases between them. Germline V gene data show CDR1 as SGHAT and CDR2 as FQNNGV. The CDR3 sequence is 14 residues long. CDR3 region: CASSDYVGYNEQFF. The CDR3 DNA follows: TGTGCCAGCAGCGACTACGTTGGGTACAATGAGCAGTTCTTC.

The CDR3 loop reads CALSEEQGTGELFF. CDR3 coding DNA: TGTGCCCTTTCGGAGGAGCAGGGCACCGGGGAGCTGTTTTTT. V is TRBV7-7 and J is TRBJ2-2, with D tentatively TRBD1 or TRBD2 (5 bases each). Germline V CDR1 and CDR2: SSHAT, FNYEAQ (reference sequence). Trimming took off 11 bases at V and 4 bases at J, with 17 bases between the two ends. This CDR3 is 14 amino acids long. Filled out from reference TRBV7-7 and TRBJ2-2, the complete variable domain reads GAGVSQSPRYKVTKRGQDVTLRCDPISSHATLYWYQQALGQGPEFLTYFNYEAQPDKSGLPSDRFSAERPEGSISTLTIQRTEQRDSAMYRCALSEEQGTGELFFGEGSRLTVL.

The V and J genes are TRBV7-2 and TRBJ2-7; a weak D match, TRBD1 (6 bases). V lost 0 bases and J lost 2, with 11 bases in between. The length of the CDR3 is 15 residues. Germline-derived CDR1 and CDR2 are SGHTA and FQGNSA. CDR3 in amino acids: CASSLARGKAYEQYF. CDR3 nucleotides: TGTGCCAGCAGCTTAGCCAGGGGCAAGGCCTACGAGCAGTACTTC.

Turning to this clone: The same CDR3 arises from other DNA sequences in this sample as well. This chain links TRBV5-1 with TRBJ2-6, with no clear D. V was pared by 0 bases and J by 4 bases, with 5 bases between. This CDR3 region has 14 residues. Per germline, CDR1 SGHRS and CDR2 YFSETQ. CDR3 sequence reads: CASSLAAGANVLTF. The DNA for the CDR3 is TGCGCCAGCAGCTTGGCAGCCGGGGCCAACGTCCTGACTTTC.

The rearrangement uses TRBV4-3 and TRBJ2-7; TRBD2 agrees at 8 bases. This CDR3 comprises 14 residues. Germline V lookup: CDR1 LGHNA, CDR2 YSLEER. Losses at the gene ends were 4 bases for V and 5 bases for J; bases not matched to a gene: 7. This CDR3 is CASSLSGIGHEQYF. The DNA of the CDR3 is TGCGCCAGCAGCCTTAGCGGGATAGGCCACGAGCAGTACTTC.

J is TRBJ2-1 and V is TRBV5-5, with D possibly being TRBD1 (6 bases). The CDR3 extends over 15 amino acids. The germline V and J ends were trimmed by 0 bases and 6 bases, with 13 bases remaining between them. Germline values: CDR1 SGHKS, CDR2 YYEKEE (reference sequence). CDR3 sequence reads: CASSLGQGSPNEQFF. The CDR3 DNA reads TGTGCCAGCAGCTTGGGGCAGGGGTCTCCCAATGAGCAGTTCTTC.

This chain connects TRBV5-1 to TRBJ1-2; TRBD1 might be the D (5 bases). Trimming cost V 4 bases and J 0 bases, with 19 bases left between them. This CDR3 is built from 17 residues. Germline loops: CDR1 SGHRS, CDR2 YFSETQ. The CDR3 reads CASSPTGGVPANYGYTF. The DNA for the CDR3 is TGCGCCAGCAGCCCCACGGGGGGAGTACCAGCTAACTATGGCTACACCTTC.

The CDR3 spells CASSYGGGAGSSGNTIYF. As DNA, the CDR3 is TGCGCCAGCAGTTATGGCGGAGGAGCAGGCAGCTCTGGAAACACCATATATTTT. The chain has TRBV5-1 and TRBJ1-3; D ambiguous. In germline, CDR1 is SGHRS, CDR2 YFSETQ. Trimming shortened V by 5 bases and J by 0 bases, and 21 bases separated the two germline ends. This CDR3 contains 18 residues. The variable domain in full, with the rest retrieved from reference TRBV5-1 and TRBJ1-3, is KAGVTQTPRYLIKTRGQQVTLSCSPISGHRSVSWYQQTPGQGLQFLFEYFSETQRNKGNFPGRFSGRQFSNSRSEMNVSTLELGDSALYLCASSYGGGAGSSGNTIYFGEGSWLTVV.

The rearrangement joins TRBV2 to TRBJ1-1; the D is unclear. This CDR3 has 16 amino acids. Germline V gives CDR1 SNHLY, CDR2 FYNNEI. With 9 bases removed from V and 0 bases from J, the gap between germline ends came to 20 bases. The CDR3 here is CASGLFTRAMNTEAFF. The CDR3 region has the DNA TGTGCCAGTGGACTCTTTACACGGGCGATGAACACTGAAGCTTTCTTT.

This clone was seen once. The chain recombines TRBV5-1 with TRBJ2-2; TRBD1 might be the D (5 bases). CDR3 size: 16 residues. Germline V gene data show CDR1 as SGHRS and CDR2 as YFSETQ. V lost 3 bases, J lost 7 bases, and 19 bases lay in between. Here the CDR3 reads CASSSEPQGVVGELFF. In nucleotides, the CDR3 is TGCGCCAGCAGCTCAGAGCCTCAGGGTGTGGTCGGGGAGCTGTTTTTT.